A single T cell receptor beta chain is shown here with its context. This clonotype was picked up many times. Its cognate antigen has yet to be identified. Base quality data are lacking; no much larger clone is found one base away. V lost 5 bases and J lost 5 bases; the stretch between them is 27 bases long. The cysteine opens and the phenylalanine closes a CDR3 of 18 amino acids. The only DNA kept is the CDR3, 54 bases in frame from the first base. According to the germline V gene, CDR1 reads SGHVS and CDR2 reads FQNEAQ. For repertoire sequencing, TCR beta CDR3 regions were amplified from RNA transcripts. The first round of RT-PCR was done with HTBI primers and the Qiagen OneStep RT-PCR kit, and was followed by a second round of multiplex PCR, then size selection and purification. The libraries underwent paired-end sequencing with 100 bp reads on an Illumina HiSeq2000. Per the authors' processing: Reads were processed with SOAPnuke, discarding reads with adapters, uncalled bases, mean Phred below 15, or no exact constant-primer or identifier match. COPE v1.2.5 was used to merge high-quality paired reads. Each unique nucleotide sequence was defined as a clonotype, and clonotypes were aligned to IMGT TRB V, D and J references with MiTCR v1.1. The analysis was limited to V-J combinations with a frequency above 0.0001, which together covered approximately 99% of repertoires. A TCR clonal expansion and chaos score per V-J combination was defined as the ratio of F50 clonal expansion to chaos observed in the TCRdist matrix. Welch's t-statistics and random forest were used to reduce features to about a dozen V-J combinations, which were fed into a naive Bayes classifier. The Morisita-Horn index was used to measure how similar the thyroid and blood repertoires were. Using fastp at Q25 and MiXCR, TCRdb reprocessed the public reads and kept productive beta chains. Every CDR3 protein is listed once, alongside the most common genes and DNA of its rows. In this record, the V and J calls reflect TCRdb's handling and not the investigators' own analysis. Present in this sample are 450,000 to 600,000 distinct CDR3 sequences, approximately 35% of which were seen just once. The ten biggest clones cover about 4.1% of the sample.

This sample is part of a study of Graves' ophthalmopathy and Graves' hyperthyroidism (dated by TCRdb to 2016 to 2018). For the study in its entirety: Hyperthyroidism was defined as stable when no progression to ophthalmopathy occurred within 18 months of follow-up. For independent validation, a separate cohort was made up of about 18 hyperthyroidism patients plus 17 patients who later progressed from hyperthyroidism to ophthalmopathy. Following sampling, methimazole starting at 30 mg daily was administered to hyperthyroidism patients, and high-dose intravenous methylprednisolone was administered to ophthalmopathy patients. To explore V-J signatures that distinguish ophthalmopathy from hyperthyroidism, a discovery set of 100 patients was enrolled, made up of 40 to 45 with ophthalmopathy and around 57 with stable hyperthyroidism. TCR beta repertoire signatures were used to distinguish Graves' ophthalmopathy from Graves' hyperthyroidism and to predict progression to ophthalmopathy. In total, approximately 140 blood samples were TCR-sequenced: 43 ophthalmopathy, over 70 hyperthyroidism and roughly 17 hyperthyroidism-to-ophthalmopathy patients. In five or six hyperthyroidism patients, T-cell repertoires of thyroid tissue and blood were compared.

Study-wide findings and limitations: Sample size was not predetermined statistically, and investigators were not blinded to group allocation. Most expanded thyroid clonotypes with frequency above 0.001 were also detected in blood, suggesting blood repertoires may reflect the thyroid immune response. In validation, the model predicted ophthalmopathy progression with about 71% sensitivity and roughly 72% specificity; 12 predicted patients were CT-confirmed with GO in a median of about 7.1 months. In cross-validation, the 13-signature model distinguished ophthalmopathy from stable hyperthyroidism with 87.88% sensitivity and 81% to 82% specificity, while in the test set the corresponding values were about 79% and 69%.

Hyperthyroidism patients were newly diagnosed, were aged 18 to 65 years, and had a disease duration under 2 months. Patients with other autoimmune diseases, uncontrolled infections, pregnancy or lactation were excluded. Diagnosis was based on clinical symptoms, serum thyroxine, TRAb, thyroid ultrasound and orbital computed tomography. Total RNA was extracted with Trizol reagent and quality-checked on an Agilent 2100 Bioanalyzer. This receptor chain uses TRBV7-8 and TRBJ1-2; the D region possibly corresponds to TRBD1 (5 bases align). Input material: peripheral blood or thyroid tissue (not recorded which). This TCR was sampled from an adult man with Graves' hyperthyroidism. For the CDR3, the sequence is CASSKVGPQDLQRYGYTF. The sequenced DNA is TGTGCCAGCAGCAAAGTAGGCCCACAGGACCTGCAGCGATATGGCTACACCTTC.